Shown below are 25 T cell receptor beta chains from a single sample sequenced in a study of shared clonotypes between healthy human individuals. The table came from immunoSEQ multiplex PCR; TCRdb's copy has only in-frame clones and leaves some out. The sample records fewer than 850,000 clones, around 91% being singletons. Sequences were obtained from memory CD8+ T cells from PBMCs. Noted subset: CD45RO+ cells pooled with CCR7-negative TemRA cells. These receptors all stem from a man aged 18 to 29 in good health. Some clones in this sample may be carry-over from other donors' samples.

The V call is TRBV9, the J call TRBJ2-2, with D possibly being TRBD1 (6 bases). Trimming shortened V by 2 bases and J by 0 bases, and 14 bases separated the two germline ends. Per germline, CDR1 SGDLS and CDR2 YYNGEE. CDR3 size: 17 residues. The CDR3 region has the DNA TGTGCCAGCAGCGTCGATTTACAGGGAGCGAACACCGGGGAGCTGTTTTTT. Translation gives CASSVDLQGANTGELFF.

V and J are TRBV9 and TRBJ2-3, with D possibly being TRBD2 (6 bases). The ends were cut back, 4 bases at V and 4 bases at J, with 16 bases in the middle. This CDR3 contains 15 residues. CDR1 is SGDLS, CDR2 YYNGEE, per germline. The CDR3: CASSPPGRIADTQYF. The CDR3 coding sequence is TGTGCCAGCAGCCCCCCGGGGAGGATCGCAGATACGCAGTATTTT.

The chain has TRBV6-6 and TRBJ2-7; D perhaps matches TRBD2 (5 bases). V was pared by 6 bases and J by 0 bases, with 15 bases between. The CDR3 extends over 15 amino acids. Germline V lookup: CDR1 MNHNY, CDR2 SVGAGI (reference sequence). This chain's CDR3 is CASSPRTGSSYEQYF. CDR3 DNA: TGTGCCAGCAGCCCCAGGACGGGAAGCTCCTACGAGCAGTACTTC.

V is TRBV27 and J is TRBJ2-5, with D possibly matching TRBD2 (5 bases). The length of the CDR3 is 14 residues. Per germline, CDR1 MNHEY and CDR2 SMNVEV (reference sequence). V was shortened by 6 bases and J by 2 bases, with 13 bases between the two germline ends. The CDR3 DNA follows: TGTGCCAGCAGGCTGGGGAGCCCGCAAGAGACCCAGTACTTC. It translates to CASRLGSPQETQYF.

On this clone: The same CDR3 is also encoded by other DNA sequences in this sample. J is TRBJ1-1 and V is TRBV7-9, with 7 bases fitting TRBD1. The CDR3 sequence is 15 residues long. V was clipped by 1 base and J by 1 base; unmatched bases: 3. Germline V gene data show CDR1 as SEHNR and CDR2 as FQNEAQ (reference sequence). In DNA form, the CDR3 reads TGTGCCAGCAGCTTAGGCCAGGGGGGGAACACTGAAGCTTTCTTT. Its translation: CASSLGQGGNTEAFF.

The V call is TRBV11-2, the J call TRBJ1-2; D is undetermined. With 1 base removed from V and 4 bases from J, the gap between germline ends came to 13 bases. CDR1 SGHAT and CDR2 FQNNGV come from the germline V gene. There are 15 residues in the CDR3. The CDR3 sequence is CASSLARHPVYGYTF. Here the CDR3 DNA reads TGTGCCAGCAGCTTAGCCCGACACCCCGTCTATGGCTACACCTTC.

The chain uses TRBV13 and TRBJ2-1; TRBD2 agrees at 8 bases. CDR3 length: 15 amino acids. CDR1 and CDR2 (germline): PRHDT, FYEKMQ (reference sequence). Trimming took 1 base from V and 4 from J; bases not matched to a gene: 3. CDR3 nucleotide sequence: TGTGCCAGCAGCTTAGCGGGAGGGTCTTACAATGAGCAGTTCTTC. It encodes CASSLAGGSYNEQFF.

The genes are TRBV5-6 and TRBJ1-1; D unresolved. Per germline, CDR1 SGHDT and CDR2 YYEEEE. The CDR3 contains 12 residues. V lost 7 bases and J 1 base, leaving 8 bases between the germline ends. The CDR3, as DNA: TGTGCCAGCGGTCCGGGGAACACTGAAGCTTTCTTT. It yields the protein CASGPGNTEAFF. The full variable domain, in which reference TRBV5-6 and TRBJ1-1 provide the parts outside the CDR3, is DAGVTQSPTHLIKTRGQQVTLRCSPKSGHDTVSWYQQALGQGPQFIFQYYEEEERQRGNFPDRFSGHQFPNYSSELNVNALLLGDSALYLCASGPGNTEAFFGQGTRLTVV.

This chain connects TRBV9 to TRBJ2-1; D might be TRBD2 (6 bases). The V gene's germline CDR1 is SGDLS and CDR2 YYNGEE. V was shortened by 1 base and J by 7 bases, with 18 bases between the two germline ends. The CDR3 sequence is 16 residues long. The CDR3 region has the DNA TGTGCCAGCAGCGTACTGGGAGAACGGGCGGGGAATGAGCAGTTCTTC. Its translation is CASSVLGERAGNEQFF.

The rearrangement links TRBV11-2 to TRBJ2-7; D gene unclear. The V end lost 4 bases, the J end lost 0 bases, and 7 bases lay between the germline ends. Germline V gene sequence: CDR1 SGHAT, CDR2 FQNNGV. The CDR3 has 13 residues. The CDR3 loop is CASSSRYSYEQYF. In nucleotides, the CDR3 is TGTGCCAGCAGCTCTAGATACTCCTACGAGCAGTACTTC.

The chain combines TRBV19 with TRBJ1-5, with 7 bases aligning to TRBD1. From germline, CDR1 is LNHDA and CDR2 SQIVND (reference sequence). V shed 8 bases, J shed 1 base, and the junction held 5 bases outside the gene matches. The CDR3 length is 14 residues. The CDR3 loop reads CASGDRASNQPQHF. CDR3 in DNA: TGTGCCAGTGGTGACAGGGCGAGCAATCAGCCCCAGCATTTT.

The rearrangement links TRBV27 to TRBJ2-3; the D call may be TRBD1 or TRBD2 (5 bases each). Germline assignment: CDR1 MNHEY and CDR2 SMNVEV (reference sequence). The CDR3 covers 16 residues. The V end was cut by 6 bases, the J end by 3 bases, with 19 bases between. For the CDR3, the DNA is TGTGCCAGCAGAGAGGTATGGGGACGGCCTACAGATACGCAGTATTTT. This gives the protein CASREVWGRPTDTQYF.

This rearrangement joins TRBV28 to TRBJ1-5; D is undetermined. This CDR3 region has 16 residues. V lost 1 base, J lost 0 bases, and 10 bases lay in between. Germline V gives CDR1 MDHEN, CDR2 SYDVKM. The CDR3 DNA sequence: TGTGCCAGCAGTTTATTTGGGCAGTTTAGCAATCAGCCCCAGCATTTT. It is translated as CASSLFGQFSNQPQHF.

The chain recombines TRBV7-9 with TRBJ1-1; 7 bases fit TRBD1. This CDR3 has 13 amino acids. The trim removed 6 bases at V and 10 bases at J, leaving 11 bases unmatched. The V gene's germline CDR1 is SEHNR and CDR2 FQNEAQ (reference sequence). The CDR3 loop reads CASRSTGAEVAFF. The CDR3 DNA reads TGTGCCAGCAGAAGTACAGGGGCGGAGGTAGCTTTCTTT.

The V gene is TRBV6-1, the J gene TRBJ2-3, with 13 bases aligning to TRBD2. Germline V gene lookup returns CDR1 MNHNS and CDR2 SASEGT. The J segment lost 11 bases and the V segment lost 6 bases, leaving 8 bases of the junction unmatched. CDR3 length: 14 amino acids. The CDR3 loop is CASSLTSGRSWQYF. The CDR3 nucleotides are TGTGCCAGCAGCTTGACTAGCGGGAGGAGTTGGCAGTATTTT.

DNA for the CDR3: TGTGCCAGCAGTGACTCGACAGGGGGTAATTCACCCCTCCACTTT. Its protein is CASSDSTGGNSPLHF. The chain joins TRBV6-4 to TRBJ1-6; 9 bases are a match to TRBD1. Trimming cost V 0 bases and J 6 bases; bases outside gene matches: 0. The CDR3 is 15 amino acids. CDR1 is MRHNA and CDR2 is SNTAGT in the germline V gene.

The V and J genes are TRBV28 and TRBJ1-3, with D possibly being TRBD1 (5 bases). The V and J ends lost 7 bases and 0 bases respectively, with 10 bases between them. CDR1 and CDR2 from the germline V gene are MDHEN and SYDVKM. CDR3 length: 14 amino acids. The DNA for the CDR3 is TGTGCCAGCACCCTAGACAGCTCTGGAAACACCATATATTTT. This gives the protein CASTLDSSGNTIYF.

The V and J genes are TRBV7-9 and TRBJ2-7; no clear D gene. This CDR3 spans 16 amino acids. Per germline, CDR1 SEHNR and CDR2 FQNEAQ (reference sequence). With 2 bases removed from V and 2 bases from J, the gap between germline ends came to 16 bases. The chain's CDR3 is CASSLTPGELTYEQYF. The CDR3 nucleotides are TGTGCCAGCAGCTTAACGCCGGGCGAACTCACCTACGAGCAGTACTTC. The variable domain in full, completed from reference TRBV7-9 and TRBJ2-7, reads DTGVSQNPRHKITKRGQNVTFRCDPISEHNRLYWYRQTLGQGPEFLTYFQNEAQLEKSRLLSDRFSAERPKGSFSTLEIQRTEQGDSAMYLCASSLTPGELTYEQYFGPGTRLTVT.

This chain links TRBV27 with TRBJ2-5; tentative D call: TRBD2 (6 bases). The last part of the DNA fits TRBJ2-7 better; the J call may be wrong. CDR1 is MNHEY, CDR2 SMNVEV, per germline (reference sequence). The CDR3 length is 13 residues. CDR3 sequence (DNA): TGTGCCAGTTCCGGGGGAACAGTCGACGAGCAGTACTTC. As protein: CASSGGTVDEQYF.

V and J are TRBV9 and TRBJ2-3; D may be TRBD2 (5 bases). The CDR3 spans 15 residues. Germline lookup yields CDR1 SGDLS and CDR2 YYNGEE. The germline V and J ends were trimmed by 0 bases and 4 bases, with 12 bases remaining between them. For the CDR3, the DNA is TGTGCCAGCAGCGTAGAACTAGTTGTAGCAGATACGCAGTATTTT. Protein product: CASSVELVVADTQYF.

The rearrangement uses TRBV14 and TRBJ2-1; TRBD1 might be the D (6 bases). The CDR3 consists of 15 residues. Germline CDR1 SGHDN, CDR2 FVKESK. V was cut by 8 bases and J by 5 bases, with 19 bases left in between. CDR3 sequence (DNA): TGTGCCAGCCGACGCTGGGACAAATTGGACAATGAGCAGTTCTTC. It encodes CASRRWDKLDNEQFF.

V gene TRBV7-9 combines with J gene TRBJ2-5, with D possibly called TRBD1 or TRBD2 (6 bases each). The CDR3 spans 16 residues. Germline V lookup: CDR1 SEHNR, CDR2 FQNEAQ (reference sequence). V dropped 5 bases and J dropped 2 bases, with 18 bases sitting between them. This CDR3 is CASSHYRVGRQETQYF. Here the CDR3 DNA reads TGTGCCAGCAGCCACTACAGGGTAGGGAGGCAAGAGACCCAGTACTTC.

The CDR3 bases are TGCGCCAGCAGCCAAGATGGGGACAGGGGAGGGACCCAGTACTTC. It specifies CASSQDGDRGGTQYF. The chain uses TRBV4-3 and TRBJ2-5; 10 bases agree with TRBD1. The V segment lost 0 bases and the J segment 7 bases; nucleotides outside the gene matches: 5. Germline V CDR1 and CDR2: LGHNA, YSLEER. The CDR3 is 15 amino acids.

This clone was seen only a few times. V is TRBV18 and J is TRBJ2-2; D is perhaps TRBD1 or TRBD2 (5 bases each). Germline loops: CDR1 KGHSH, CDR2 LQKENI. Trimming removed 2 bases at V and 2 bases at J, with 6 bases between. This CDR3 contains 14 residues. The CDR3 spells CASSPGGNTGELFF. In DNA form, the CDR3 reads TGTGCCAGCTCACCAGGGGGAAACACCGGGGAGCTGTTTTTT.

This clone was seen once. V and J are TRBV7-8 and TRBJ1-1, with TRBD1 matching over 8 bases. The CDR3 is made up of 13 amino acids. The trim removed 3 bases at V and 8 bases at J, leaving 5 bases unmatched. Germline values: CDR1 SGHVS, CDR2 FQNEAQ. For the CDR3, the DNA is TGTGCCAGCAGCTTTGCACAGGGGGTGGAAGCTTTCTTT. Amino acid sequence: CASSFAQGVEAFF.